Presented here are 23 T cell receptor beta chains from one specimen sequenced in a study of T cell responses to AZD1222 COVID-19 vaccine. TCRdb's table, derived via immunoSEQ multiplex PCR, lists solely in-frame clones and lacks some. The data show about 100,000 clones, with approximately 90% seen just once and about 3.5% held by the top ten. The input for sequencing was peripheral blood, taken on day 0 of AZD1222 vaccination. The receptors here all came from an adult in good health.

J is TRBJ2-7 and V is TRBV28; possibly TRBD1 or TRBD2 for D (6 bases each). The CDR3 loop spans 15 amino acids. The V gene lost 5 bases and the J gene lost 2 bases, with 16 bases spanning the gap. Looked up from germline, CDR1 is MDHEN and CDR2 is SYDVKM. The CDR3 DNA reads TGTGCCAGCAGTACTCGAAGGGGGGCGGCCTACGAGCAGTACTTC. It yields the protein CASSTRRGAAYEQYF.

This chain connects TRBV15 to TRBJ1-2, with a tentative D call TRBD1 (6 bases). CDR3 length: 14 residues. Germline V gene sequence: CDR1 LNHNV, CDR2 YYDKDF (reference sequence). Trimming took off 0 bases at V and 5 bases at J, with 10 bases between the two ends. The CDR3 DNA sequence: TGTGCCACCAGCAGAGATAGGACAGCTTATGGCTACACCTTC. It encodes CATSRDRTAYGYTF.

V gene TRBV5-1 combines with J gene TRBJ1-2; 9 positions agree with TRBD1. The V segment lost 2 bases and the J segment 4 bases; nucleotides outside the gene matches: 6. The germline gives CDR1 SGHRS, CDR2 YFSETQ. This CDR3 is built from 15 residues. The DNA for the CDR3 is TGCGCCAGCAGCTTACAGGGGGCCGGGACCTATGGCTACACCTTC. This codes for CASSLQGAGTYGYTF.

The table lists this clone with a few counts. The chain combines TRBV11-3 with TRBJ1-1, with TRBD1 matching over 7 bases. CDR3 size: 12 residues. V dropped 4 bases and J dropped 11; count of bases not matched to a gene: 7. Germline CDR1 SGHNT, CDR2 YENEEA. The CDR3 protein is CASSSVGGRAFF. In nucleotides, the CDR3 is TGTGCCAGCAGCTCCGTAGGGGGCCGGGCTTTCTTT.

Written as DNA, the CDR3 is TGTGCCAGCAGTGTCAAACTCAGGGGTGTCGGCTACACCTTC. This encodes CASSVKLRGVGYTF. V is TRBV28 and J is TRBJ1-2; possibly TRBD1 for D (6 bases). CDR1 is MDHEN, CDR2 SYDVKM, per germline. V lost 5 bases, J lost 8 bases, and 18 bases lay in between. The CDR3 has 14 residues.

The chain carries TRBV5-1 and TRBJ2-5; either TRBD1 or TRBD2 may fit D (5 bases each). The CDR3 extends over 12 amino acids. CDR1 and CDR2 from the germline V gene are SGHRS and YFSETQ. With 5 bases removed from V and 5 bases from J, the gap between germline ends came to 10 bases. Here the CDR3 DNA reads TGCGCCAGCAGTCCGGGGACGGAGACCCAGTACTTC. Residues: CASSPGTETQYF.

The chain carries TRBV30 and TRBJ1-5; no definite D call. Trimming stripped 2 bases from V and 1 base from J, with 12 bases between. The germline gives CDR1 GTSNPN, CDR2 SVGIG (reference sequence). There are 15 residues in the CDR3. The CDR3 here is CAWSTGKLSNQPQHF. The DNA of the CDR3 is TGTGCCTGGAGTACCGGGAAATTAAGCAATCAGCCCCAGCATTTT.

This clone appeared a few times. V gene TRBV10-3 combines with J gene TRBJ2-2; D is unclear. The CDR3 runs to 15 residues. V was cut by 0 bases and J by 1 base, with 6 bases left in between. CDR1 is ENHRY, CDR2 SYGVKD, per germline. The DNA for the CDR3 is TGTGCCATCAGTGAGTCAAACAGGAACACCGGGGAGCTGTTTTTT. Translation gives CAISESNRNTGELFF.

The chain joins TRBV7-2 to TRBJ1-5; D is possibly TRBD1 (6 bases). CDR1 SGHTA and CDR2 FQGNSA come from the germline V gene. V gave up 1 base and J gave up 6 bases, with 13 bases separating them. The CDR3 extends over 15 amino acids. The chain's CDR3 is CASSLETGDSQPQHF. CDR3 in DNA: TGTGCCAGCAGCTTAGAGACAGGCGATTCTCAGCCCCAGCATTTT.

V and J are TRBV19 and TRBJ1-4; tentative D call: TRBD1 (5 bases). The V gene's germline CDR1 is LNHDA and CDR2 SQIVND (reference sequence). Trimming took off 6 bases at V and 0 bases at J, with 11 bases between the two ends. The CDR3 is 15 amino acids. The CDR3 loop is CASRTVHATNEKLFF. Written as DNA, the CDR3 is TGTGCCAGTAGGACAGTTCATGCAACTAATGAAAAACTGTTTTTT.

The chain combines TRBV10-3 with TRBJ2-6, with a weak D call TRBD1 (5 bases). The germline V and J ends were trimmed by 3 bases and 0 bases, with 12 bases remaining between them. The germline gives CDR1 ENHRY, CDR2 SYGVKD. CDR3 length: 17 amino acids. The CDR3 sequence: CAISETGPSSGANVLTF. The CDR3 region has the DNA TGTGCCATCAGTGAAACAGGCCCCAGCTCTGGGGCCAACGTCCTGACTTTC.

This clone was seen a single time. The chain joins TRBV7-8 to TRBJ1-6; D may be TRBD1 (6 bases). With 5 bases removed from V and 9 bases from J, the gap between germline ends came to 20 bases. This CDR3 contains 16 residues. Germline lookup yields CDR1 SGHVS and CDR2 FQNEAQ. The CDR3 DNA reads TGTGCCAGCAGCGCCATTTTGGGGGCAGGGACTTCACCCCTCCACTTT. This encodes CASSAILGAGTSPLHF.

The count of this clone is one. This chain uses TRBV7-9 with TRBJ2-1, with 16 bases aligning to TRBD2. The germline V gene encodes CDR1 SEHNR and CDR2 FQNEAQ (reference sequence). The CDR3 totals 18 residues. Trimming at V came to 3 bases and at J to 7 bases, leaving 9 bases not matched to a gene. The CDR3 region is CASSFSGTSGGAFNEQFF. In DNA form, the CDR3 reads TGTGCCAGCAGCTTCTCCGGGACTAGCGGGGGGGCTTTTAATGAGCAGTTCTTC.

The rearrangement joins TRBV4-3 to TRBJ1-6; 7 nucleotides line up with TRBD1. This CDR3 comprises 12 residues. V shed 3 bases, J shed 10 bases, and the junction held 0 bases outside the gene matches. CDR1 LGHNA and CDR2 YSLEER come from the germline V gene. The CDR3 DNA reads TGCGCCAGCAGCCAGACAGGGTCACCCCTCCACTTT. Translating it yields CASSQTGSPLHF.

V is TRBV7-2 and J is TRBJ2-3; D is ambiguous. The CDR3 is 16 residues long. Trimming removed 2 bases from V and 0 bases from J, with 12 bases in between. CDR1 and CDR2 (germline): SGHTA, FQGNSA. The CDR3 DNA reads TGTGCCAGCAGCTTAAACGGCGGCTCTAGCACAGATACGCAGTATTTT. Protein product: CASSLNGGSSTDTQYF.

On this clone: The same CDR3 also results from other DNA sequences found in this sample. V gene TRBV28 combines with J gene TRBJ1-3; D not certain. Germline CDR1 MDHEN, CDR2 SYDVKM. This CDR3 comprises 13 residues. Trimming removed 7 bases at V and 1 base at J, with 8 bases between. Here the CDR3 DNA reads TGTGCCAGCACCGGAGGGTCTGGAAACACCATATATTTT. Translated, it gives CASTGGSGNTIYF.

The J gene is TRBJ1-1, the V gene TRBV5-1; unclear D gene. The CDR3 has 11 amino acids. V was clipped by 2 bases and J by 2 bases, with 1 base between them. The germline CDR1 and CDR2 sequences are SGHRS and YFSETQ. The CDR3 is CASSFNTEAFF. CDR3 coding DNA: TGCGCCAGCAGCTTTAACACTGAAGCTTTCTTT.

The chain uses TRBV18 and TRBJ1-2; 8 nucleotides match TRBD1. There are 20 residues in the CDR3. V lost 2 bases and J lost 3; bases outside the gene matches: 20. Germline V gives CDR1 KGHSH, CDR2 LQKENI. The CDR3: CASSPTQSPQGASIDYGYTF. The CDR3 DNA reads TGTGCCAGCTCACCAACGCAGTCGCCCCAGGGGGCGAGTATTGACTATGGCTACACCTTC.

The sample holds one count of this clone. V is TRBV15 and J is TRBJ1-2, with TRBD1 matching over 10 bases. The trim removed 1 base at V and 2 bases at J, leaving 7 bases unmatched. CDR1 is LNHNV and CDR2 is YYDKDF in the germline V gene (reference sequence). CDR3 size: 17 residues. CDR3 sequence (DNA): TGTGCCACCAGCAGAGGGGTCGGGACAGGGGCGAACTATGGCTACACCTTC. Translated: CATSRGVGTGANYGYTF.

The genes are TRBV11-2 and TRBJ2-3; no firm D call. In germline, CDR1 is SGHAT, CDR2 FQNNGV. Deletions cut 5 bases from V and 3 bases from J, with 12 bases between. The CDR3 loop spans 14 amino acids. The CDR3 sequence: CASSRFLGTDTQYF. The CDR3 bases are TGTGCCAGCAGCAGATTTCTGGGTACAGATACGCAGTATTTT.

This clone was picked up a small number of times. The chain joins TRBV2 to TRBJ1-2; D remains ambiguous. The CDR3 sequence is 12 residues long. Trimming stripped 4 bases from V and 4 bases from J, with 7 bases between. Germline CDR1 reads SNHLY; CDR2 reads FYNNEI. The CDR3 sequence is CASSVELYGYTF. Here the CDR3 DNA reads TGTGCCAGCAGTGTTGAGCTCTATGGCTACACCTTC. The variable domain in full, with the rest retrieved from reference TRBV2 and TRBJ1-2, is EPEVTQTPSHQVTQMGQEVILRCVPISNHLYFYWYRQILGQKVEFLVSFYNNEISEKSEIFDDQFSVERPDGSNFTLKIRSTKLEDSAMYFCASSVELYGYTFGSGTRLTVV.

The chain is built from TRBV4-3 and TRBJ1-4; D uncertain. The germline V gene encodes CDR1 LGHNA and CDR2 YSLEER. This CDR3 contains 15 residues. V gave up 1 base and J gave up 0 bases, with 6 bases separating them. DNA of the CDR3: TGCGCCAGCAGCCAAGGGGGAGCAACTAATGAAAAACTGTTTTTT. Its protein is CASSQGGATNEKLFF.

The V call is TRBV6-5, the J call TRBJ1-4; unclear D gene. The CDR3 contains 13 residues. V lost 6 bases, J lost 5 bases, and 10 bases lay in between. The germline gives CDR1 MNHEY, CDR2 SVGAGI. The CDR3 protein is CASRRTGNEKLFF. CDR3 nucleotides: TGTGCCAGCAGGAGGACGGGAAATGAAAAACTGTTTTTT.